The clone carrying this T cell receptor beta chain has just a few counts. Its matching antigen is unknown. The data derive from a study of response to subunit inactivated influenza vaccine. Study-wide results and limits: New T cells are recruited in small numbers by each seasonal influenza vaccination, according to the authors' suggestion.

Using its own MiXCR run on the RT-PCR reads, TCRdb lists one record per CDR3 protein. Of hundreds of thousands of distinct CDR3 sequences listed, about 14% are singletons. Trimming removed 1 base from V and 1 base from J, with 9 bases in between. This CDR3 comprises 15 residues. CDR1 LGHNA and CDR2 YSLEER come from the germline V gene. The chain has TRBV4-3 and TRBJ2-3, with a weak D call TRBD2 (5 bases). This TCR was sampled from a man between 50 and 59 years old who received an inactivated influenza vaccine. Sequencing was performed on PBMCs from blood, taken around 14 days before vaccination. The CDR3 loop is CASSQGNSGTDTQYF. The CDR3 coding sequence is TGCGCCAGCAGCCAAGGAAATAGCGGCACAGATACGCAGTATTTT.